This record looks at one T cell receptor (beta chain) sequence and its context. What it recognizes is unknown. Sequence data for DNA of cultured CD4+ T cells were generated by the Oncomine TCR Beta short-read assay. MiXCR, run by TCRdb on the PCR reads, gives a single entry per CDR3 protein. The profile shows roughly 20,000 distinct CDR3 sequences, less than 35% of them singletons. Time point denoted: late sampling 161 to 241 days after vaccination in three convalescent patients. Treatment given: 10-day PBMC culture with coronavirus spike peptide pools or control peptides (ViraFEST assay). For ViraFEST, peptide pools expanded antigen-specific T cells, after which the TCRs were sequenced. The CDR3 runs 13 residues. V lost 10 bases, J lost 5 bases, and 9 bases stayed unmatched. Germline assignment: CDR1 MNHNS and CDR2 SASEGT. The record originates from a study of vaccination and CD4 T cells after COVID-19.

This sample comprised CD4+ T cells from blood, cultured in vitro, obtained about 7 months after SARS-CoV-2 vaccination. The source of this sequence is a human donor who had recovered from COVID-19. The chain joins TRBV6-1 to TRBJ2-5, with TRBD2 matching over 8 bases. The CDR3 sequence is CATRTSKSETQYF. The CDR3 nucleotides read TGTGCCACCCGGACTAGCAAATCGGAGACCCAGTACTTC.